This note documents a single T cell receptor beta chain sequence. The entry originates in a study of blood T cell repertoires in COVID-19. As handled by the study authors: Amplification from reference gene primers served as the basis for estimated nucleated cell counts. Profiling relied on immunoSEQ multiplex PCR, and the TCRdb table lists in-frame clones only, not all of them. V and J calls and clone size are given by that table; D and trimming were obtained from the DNA. The sample has 150,000 to 200,000 clones, about 85% seen once. Sequenced input: peripheral blood. This sequence originates from a woman between 65 and 79 years old with COVID-19, enrolled during active disease.

The CDR3 coding sequence is TGCGCCAGCAGCTTGACTACAGGGGGGCATGGCTACACCTTC. Protein sequence: CASSLTTGGHGYTF. The V and J genes are TRBV5-1 and TRBJ1-2; 8 bases match TRBD1. Germline-derived CDR1 and CDR2 are SGHRS and YFSETQ. J lost 6 bases, V lost 1 base, and 5 bases had no gene match. CDR3 length equals 14 residues.